What follows describes a single TCR beta chain. The antigen is not known. The gene names here belong to mouse. Read sequence stops 1 residue before the CDR3 end, and the germline J gene provides the missing end. Described time point: mouse harvest day 14 after allogeneic transplant. Tail vein injection delivered 10^7 T-cell-depleted bone marrow cells and 10^6 splenic CD5+ T cells. This mouse GVHD model was MHC-mismatched B6 to BALB/c, profiled day 7 or 14. The data were obtained in a study of tissue T cells after allogeneic stem cell transplantation. The study's findings and limits: Shared clones across patients were few; motif clustering revealed tissue-specific shared signatures. Anatomically similar tissues had similar TCR repertoires within each patient.

Clones were sequenced by immunoSEQ multiplex PCR, and TCRdb holds only the in-frame ones, with some missing. The sample has 2,500 to 3,500 clones; around 50% are singletons. This CDR3 has 13 residues. Per the germline V gene, CDR1 is KGHTA and CDR2 is FQNQQP. The sequence was obtained from a female BALB/c mouse given C57BL/6 T cells with graft-versus-host disease after an allogeneic hematopoietic cell transplant. Material: gut tissue. The gene calls are TRBV23 and TRBJ1-1. CDR3 DNA (partial): TGCTCCAGCAGTCACGGTGCAAACACAGAAGTCTTC. Translation: CSSSHGANTEVF. The whole CDR3 reads CSSSHGANTEVFF.